The rows below give T cell receptor beta chains drawn from one sample of a study of blood T cell repertoires in COVID-19. Only in-frame clones appear in the TCRdb table, and some are missing; sequencing was by immunoSEQ multiplex PCR. Of about 140,000 clones listed, around 83% are singletons. Material for sequencing was peripheral blood. The receptor set was obtained from an elderly woman with acute or convalescent COVID-19. CDR3s include the opening cysteine and the closing phenylalanine or tryptophan. The order of the fields is V gene, clone size, J gene, D gene, CDR3 DNA, CDR3 protein. A D gene is named only where the DNA matches it firmly. The listing skips clone size in some rows; elsewhere it reads once, few, many or a size class.

V: TRBV19; size: -; J: TRBJ2-4; D: -; DNA: TGTGCCAGTAGTATTGCAGGGTCGGACCGAAACATTCAGTACTTC; CDR3: CASSIAGSDRNIQYF
V: TRBV15; size: -; J: TRBJ2-5; D: TRBD1; DNA: TGTGCCACCAGCAGAGGGGACAGGGTGGGGGAGACCCAGTACTTC; CDR3: CATSRGDRVGETQYF
V: TRBV19; size: -; J: TRBJ1-5; D: -; DNA: TGTGCCAGTAGTAGAGGGAGGAAGCAGCCCCAGCATTTT; CDR3: CASSRGRKQPQHF
V: TRBV6-5; size: -; J: TRBJ1-6; D: -; DNA: TGTGCCAGCAGATCAGGGTTTTCCTATAATTCACCCCTCCACTTT; CDR3: CASRSGFSYNSPLHF
V: TRBV9; size: -; J: TRBJ2-3; D: -; DNA: TGTGCCAGCAGCGTAGTGTGGAGTGCTAGCACAGATACGCAGTATTTT; CDR3: CASSVVWSASTDTQYF
V: TRBV7-9; size: -; J: TRBJ2-1; D: -; DNA: TGTGCCAGCAGAATCGGGACACCAGAGCAGTTCTTC; CDR3: CASRIGTPEQFF
V: TRBV7-2; size: few; J: TRBJ2-3; D: TRBD2; DNA: TGTGCCAGCAGTCCTGGACTAGCATCAGATACGCAGTATTTT; CDR3: CASSPGLASDTQYF
V: TRBV10-2; size: -; J: TRBJ2-3; D: -; DNA: TGCGCCAGCAGTGAGACTCATTATACGCAGTATTTT; CDR3: CASSETHYTQYF
V: TRBV9; size: -; J: TRBJ1-4; D: -; DNA: TGTGCCAGCAGCGCGGGGAACAGGGCGCCAAATGAAAAACTGTTTTTT; CDR3: CASSAGNRAPNEKLFF
V: TRBV10-3; size: -; J: TRBJ1-3; D: TRBD1; DNA: TGTGCCATCAGTGCGCTCCTACTGGACAGGGATCCTGGAAACACCATATATTTT; CDR3: CAISALLLDRDPGNTIYF
V: TRBV2; size: -; J: TRBJ2-2; D: -; DNA: TGTGCCAGCAGCAGGGCCCCGAACACCGGGGAGCTGTTTTTT; CDR3: CASSRAPNTGELFF
V: TRBV28; size: -; J: TRBJ2-7; D: TRBD1; DNA: TGTGCCAGCAGAAGAAGGGACAGGGGACTCGAGCAGTACTTC; CDR3: CASRRRDRGLEQYF
V: TRBV3-1/TRBV3-2; size: -; J: TRBJ1-1; D: TRBD1; DNA: TGTGCCAGTGGGACAGGGTTAAACACTGAAGCTTTCTTT; CDR3: CASGTGLNTEAFF
V: TRBV7-7; size: -; J: TRBJ1-2; D: -; DNA: TGTGCCAGCAGCCCCTGGGCGCCCTATGGCTACACCTTC; CDR3: CASSPWAPYGYTF
V: TRBV19; size: once; J: TRBJ1-1; D: TRBD1; DNA: TGTGCCAGTAGTGTCACAGGGGGCAGGACTGAAGCTTTCTTT; CDR3: CASSVTGGRTEAFF
V: TRBV19; size: once; J: TRBJ1-2; D: -; DNA: TGTGCCAGTAGGAAGAGTATCGCGGTCTATGGCTACACCTTC; CDR3: CASRKSIAVYGYTF
V: TRBV18; size: -; J: TRBJ1-1; D: TRBD1; DNA: TGTGCCAGCTCACCATTACAGGGGTCCAACACTGAAGCTTTCTTT; CDR3: CASSPLQGSNTEAFF
V: TRBV7-8; size: -; J: TRBJ2-2; D: -; DNA: TGTGCCAGCAGCTTAGCCTATCACACCGGGGAGCTGTTTTTT; CDR3: CASSLAYHTGELFF
V: TRBV7-8; size: -; J: TRBJ2-1; D: TRBD2; DNA: TGTGCCAGCAGCTTTGGTCTGGGGACTAGCGGGAGGTCCTACAATGAGCAGTTCTTC; CDR3: CASSFGLGTSGRSYNEQFF
V: TRBV11-2; size: once; J: TRBJ2-7; D: TRBD2; DNA: TGTGCCAGCAGCCCTAGCGGGAGGACTTACGAGCAGTACTTC; CDR3: CASSPSGRTYEQYF
V: TRBV15; size: -; J: TRBJ1-5; D: -; DNA: TGTGCCACCAGCAGAGATAAGTGGAGTTTCAATCAGCCCCAGCATTTT; CDR3: CATSRDKWSFNQPQHF
V: TRBV5-1; size: -; J: TRBJ2-1; D: -; DNA: TGCGCCAGCAGCTTGGTGACTTATCGGCAGTTCTTC; CDR3: CASSLVTYRQFF
V: TRBV7-9; size: many; J: TRBJ2-2; D: -; DNA: TGTGCCAGCAGCCCGAGGACACACCTCACCGGGGAGCTGTTTTTT; CDR3: CASSPRTHLTGELFF
V: TRBV11-2; size: -; J: TRBJ2-7; D: -; DNA: TGTGCCAGCAGCTTAGTGTTCACTAACGAGCAGTACTTC; CDR3: CASSLVFTNEQYF
V: TRBV27; size: few; J: TRBJ2-7; D: -; DNA: TGTGCCAGCAGCCCCTCCAGAGGGAGTCACTCCTACGAGCAGTACTTC; CDR3: CASSPSRGSHSYEQYF
V: TRBV7-9; size: -; J: TRBJ1-1; D: -; DNA: TGTGCCAGCAGCTATGTGTCTTCGGACACTGAAGCTTTCTTT; CDR3: CASSYVSSDTEAFF
V: TRBV5-1; size: -; J: TRBJ2-7; D: TRBD2; DNA: TGCGCCAGCAGCTTGGCCATAACTAGCGCTTCCTACGAGCAGTACTTC; CDR3: CASSLAITSASYEQYF
V: TRBV25-1; size: once; J: TRBJ1-1; D: -; DNA: TGTGCCAGCAGTCTAACCATGAACACTGAAGCTTTCTTT; CDR3: CASSLTMNTEAFF
V: TRBV27; size: -; J: TRBJ2-7; D: TRBD2; DNA: TGTGCCAGCGTGGGACTAGCGGGTACCGAGCAGTACTTC; CDR3: CASVGLAGTEQYF
V: TRBV2; size: -; J: TRBJ2-5; D: TRBD2; DNA: TGTGCCACCCAGGGGACTAGCGGGTATGAAGAGACCCAGTACTTC; CDR3: CATQGTSGYEETQYF
V: TRBV18; size: -; J: TRBJ1-2; D: TRBD1; DNA: TGTGCCAGCTCACCCTTTCAGGGGGGTCGTAACTATGGCTACACCTTC; CDR3: CASSPFQGGRNYGYTF
V: TRBV5-1; size: -; J: TRBJ1-2; D: -; DNA: TGCGCCAGCAGCTTGGGAGGGATCTTCTATGGCTACACCTTC; CDR3: CASSLGGIFYGYTF
V: TRBV7-9; size: -; J: TRBJ2-6; D: TRBD1; DNA: TGTGCCAGCAGCTTGGACAGGGGGAAAATCTCTGGGGCCAACGTCCTGACTTTC; CDR3: CASSLDRGKISGANVLTF
V: TRBV2; size: -; J: TRBJ2-5; D: TRBD1; DNA: TGTGCCAGCAGGTCACAGCTGGGGGGGACAGGGAAAGAGACCCAGTACTTC; CDR3: CASRSQLGGTGKETQYF
V: TRBV20-1; size: -; J: TRBJ2-7; D: -; DNA: TGCAGTGCTAGTTCGTCCGAGGTCACCTACGAGCAGTACTTC; CDR3: CSASSSEVTYEQYF
V: TRBV5-3; size: -; J: TRBJ2-3; D: -; DNA: TGTGCCAGAAGCTTTGTTAAGACACACCAACCCGGCACAGATACGCAGTATTTT; CDR3: CARSFVKTHQPGTDTQYF
V: TRBV6-5; size: -; J: TRBJ1-1; D: TRBD1; DNA: TGTGCCAGTTACAGGGGGCCAGCTGAAGCTTTCTTT; CDR3: CASYRGPAEAFF
V: TRBV5-1; size: -; J: TRBJ2-7; D: -; DNA: TGCGCCAGCAGCTTCCCCGGGGACGAGCAGTACTTC; CDR3: CASSFPGDEQYF
V: TRBV5-1; size: -; J: TRBJ2-7; D: TRBD2; DNA: TGCGCCAGCAGCCTCCGGGGGGGAACCTACGAGCAGTACTTC; CDR3: CASSLRGGTYEQYF
V: TRBV7-2; size: -; J: TRBJ2-2; D: -; DNA: TGTGCCAGCAGCTTAGTGGCCACCGGGGAGCTGTTTTTT; CDR3: CASSLVATGELFF
V: TRBV5-1; size: -; J: TRBJ1-1; D: TRBD1; DNA: TGCGCCAGCAGCACAGGGGGGGTCACTGAAGCTTTCTTT; CDR3: CASSTGGVTEAFF
V: TRBV19; size: few; J: TRBJ2-6; D: -; DNA: TGTGCCAGCCACAGCCTCTCTGGGGCCAACGTCCTGACTTTC; CDR3: CASHSLSGANVLTF
V: TRBV19; size: -; J: TRBJ2-1; D: TRBD2; DNA: TGTGCCAGTAGCGGACAGCGGGGGACCTACAATGAGCAGTTCTTC; CDR3: CASSGQRGTYNEQFF
V: TRBV5-1; size: -; J: TRBJ2-7; D: TRBD2; DNA: TGCGCCAGCAACCGACTAGCGGGGGGGCGGTACGAGCAGTACTTC; CDR3: CASNRLAGGRYEQYF
V: TRBV4-1; size: few; J: TRBJ1-2; D: -; DNA: TGCGCCAGCAGCCAAGATCGGAGTGAATCTAACTATGGCTACACCTTC; CDR3: CASSQDRSESNYGYTF